This T cell receptor beta chain was recorded in a study of shared clonotypes between healthy human individuals. About the research overall: Used for every donor were three CD4 naive, three CD4 memory, two CD8 naive and one CD8 memory plate.

Germline V gene lookup returns CDR1 MGHRA and CDR2 YSYEKL. Trimming removed 4 bases at V and 0 bases at J, with 4 bases between. The CDR3 covers 13 residues. Overall study findings and caveats: Among the subsets, naive ones generally showed larger estimated richness than memory ones.

Turning to this clone: Its antigen is unknown.

Using about 220 ng DNA, around 30,000 T cell genomes, the sorted-subset replicate PCRs were run. In the original processing: ImmunoSEQ yielded junction-only sequences lacking quality scores, so filtering differed. Some clones are missing from TCRdb's copy, which holds only in-frame ones; the method was immunoSEQ multiplex PCR. V and J calls and clone size are as listed in that table; D and trimming were resolved from the DNA. Of 780,000 or so clones in the sample, about two thirds were seen once. Material: memory CD4+ T cells sorted from blood. Described subset: CD45RA-negative fraction. V gene TRBV4-1 combines with J gene TRBJ1-3; no definite D call. The receptor was derived from a woman in her twenties or thirties in good health. The CDR3 coding sequence is TGCGCCAGCAGCCTTTCCTCTGGAAACACCATATATTTT. Translating it yields CASSLSSGNTIYF.